These 22 T cell receptor beta chains originate from one sample sequenced in a study of OX40 agonist ivuxolimab in advanced cancers. Method: immunoSEQ multiplex PCR; TCRdb's copy keeps in-frame clones and lacks some. The profile covers roughly 49,000 clones, with about 76% appearing a single time and about 7% taken by the ten largest. The input for sequencing was CD4+ or CD8+ T cells sorted from blood, taken in a trial of the OX40 agonist ivuxolimab. The receptors here all came from an adult with an advanced solid tumor such as melanoma, head and neck, liver or kidney cancer.

The table lists this clone with a count of one. The rearrangement links TRBV6-5 to TRBJ2-7; 11 bases map to TRBD2. This CDR3 region has 16 residues. In germline, CDR1 is MNHEY, CDR2 SVGAGI. V shed 0 bases and J 3 bases; nucleotides not matched to a gene: 4. The CDR3 DNA reads TGTGCCAGCAGTTACTCGCTAGCGGGAGGAGGCTACGAGCAGTACTTC. It encodes CASSYSLAGGGYEQYF.

The rearrangement links TRBV9 to TRBJ2-7, with 12 nucleotides matching TRBD1. This CDR3 region has 14 residues. Germline V gene sequence: CDR1 SGDLS, CDR2 YYNGEE. With 4 bases clipped from V and 4 bases from J, the junction kept 3 bases outside the gene matches. In DNA, the CDR3 is TGTGCCAGCAGCCTGGGACAGGGGGCGTACGAGCAGTACTTC. This codes for CASSLGQGAYEQYF.

The CDR3 here is CASSLGGGSSYNEQFF. CDR3 in DNA: TGTGCCAGCAGCTTGGGAGGTGGGAGCTCCTACAATGAGCAGTTCTTC. This rearrangement joins TRBV5-6 to TRBJ2-1, with TRBD2 as a possible D gene (5 bases). The CDR3 has 16 amino acids. V lost 0 bases, J lost 0 bases, and 10 bases lay in between. The germline gives CDR1 SGHDT, CDR2 YYEEEE.

The rearrangement links TRBV2 to TRBJ1-1; a weak D match, TRBD1 (5 bases). CDR1 is SNHLY, CDR2 FYNNEI, per germline. The CDR3 spans 13 residues. CDR3 amino acids: CASFWQGNTEAFF. CDR3 nucleotides: TGTGCGTCGTTTTGGCAGGGAAACACTGAAGCTTTCTTT.

V and J are TRBV7-6 and TRBJ2-1, with 7 positions matching TRBD1. V was pared by 1 base and J by 4 bases, with 7 bases of the junction left unmatched. The CDR3 is 16 amino acids. Germline V gene data show CDR1 as SGHVS and CDR2 as FNYEAQ. The CDR3 region is CASSLGAGGDYNEQFF. For the CDR3, the DNA is TGTGCCAGCAGCTTAGGAGCAGGGGGTGATTACAATGAGCAGTTCTTC.

This chain links TRBV15 with TRBJ1-4; 7 bases fit TRBD1. The CDR3 contains 15 residues. Germline CDR1 LNHNV, CDR2 YYDKDF (reference sequence). V gave up 0 bases and J gave up 8 bases; unmatched junction bases: 6. The CDR3 loop is CATSRDDRAGEKLFF. The CDR3, as DNA: TGTGCCACCAGCAGAGATGACAGGGCAGGGGAAAAACTGTTTTTT.

This clone has only a few counts. V usage is TRBV28 and J usage is TRBJ2-5, with a weak D call TRBD1 (6 bases). Trimming stripped 5 bases from V and 2 bases from J, with 21 bases between. CDR3 size: 17 residues. Germline V gene data show CDR1 as MDHEN and CDR2 as SYDVKM. CDR3 sequence reads: CASSPMDSDVDQETQYF. In nucleotides, the CDR3 is TGTGCCAGCAGTCCAATGGACAGCGATGTAGATCAAGAGACCCAGTACTTC.

This chain uses TRBV27 with TRBJ2-7; the D is unclear. The length of the CDR3 is 18 residues. Trimming left V 0 bases short and J 0 bases short, with 18 bases between. Germline values: CDR1 MNHEY, CDR2 SMNVEV (reference sequence). The CDR3 nucleotides are TGTGCCAGCAGTTTATCAAGCCGGATCCAGCCCTTCTCCTACGAGCAGTACGTC. It codes for CASSLSSRIQPFSYEQYV.

The chain employs TRBV7-9 and TRBJ2-7; D remains ambiguous. V lost 1 base and J lost 5, with 12 bases in between. The V gene's germline CDR1 is SEHNR and CDR2 FQNEAQ (reference sequence). This CDR3 has 14 amino acids. The CDR3 protein is CASSLEVHYNEQYF. The CDR3 coding sequence is TGTGCCAGCAGCTTAGAGGTCCATTACAACGAGCAGTACTTC.

A single count supports this clone. The rearrangement joins TRBV7-8 to TRBJ2-7; 8 nucleotides match TRBD2. Germline-derived CDR1 and CDR2 are SGHVS and FQNEAQ. The CDR3 runs to 15 residues. After removal of 1 base from V and 1 base from J, the junction contained 3 bases not matched to a gene. This chain's CDR3 is CASSLVAGLSYEQYF. Written as DNA, the CDR3 is TGTGCCAGCAGCTTAGTAGCGGGGCTTTCCTACGAGCAGTACTTC.

The chain is built from TRBV29-1 and TRBJ2-5; 7 nucleotides agree with TRBD2. V gave up 1 base and J gave up 1 base; unmatched junction bases: 3. Germline V gene data show CDR1 as SQVTM and CDR2 as ANQGSEA. The CDR3 spans 14 residues. CDR3 region: CSVEGGRLQETQYF. The CDR3 DNA follows: TGCAGCGTTGAAGGCGGGAGACTCCAAGAGACCCAGTACTTC.

The genes are TRBV7-9 and TRBJ1-2; D unclear. The CDR3 loop spans 13 amino acids. Looked up from germline, CDR1 is SEHNR and CDR2 is FQNEAQ (reference sequence). Between the trimmed V and J ends, which lost 4 bases and 8 bases, there was a span of 14 bases. CDR3 coding DNA: TGTGCCAGCAGCTACCCGGGTACAGAAGGCTACACCTTC. It codes for CASSYPGTEGYTF. Filled out from reference TRBV7-9 and TRBJ1-2, the complete variable domain reads DTGVSQNPRHKITKRGQNVTFRCDPISEHNRLYWYRQTLGQGPEFLTYFQNEAQLEKSRLLSDRFSAERPKGSFSTLEIQRTEQGDSAMYLCASSYPGTEGYTFGSGTRLTVV.

The chain uses TRBV19 and TRBJ2-7, with 10 positions matching TRBD2. V lost 10 bases and J lost 3; bases outside the gene matches: 9. Germline CDR1 and CDR2: LNHDA and SQIVND (reference sequence). The CDR3 sequence is 14 residues long. This CDR3 is CATSPLAGDYEQYF. The CDR3 bases are TGTGCCACTTCCCCTCTAGCGGGGGACTACGAGCAGTACTTC.

The chain employs TRBV27 and TRBJ2-2; D may match TRBD1 or TRBD2 (5 bases each). Trimming cost V 10 bases and J 1 base, with 10 bases left between them. The CDR3 covers 13 residues. The germline CDR1 and CDR2 sequences are MNHEY and SMNVEV (reference sequence). CDR3 in amino acids: CATKGRNTGELFF. The CDR3 DNA reads as TGTGCCACCAAGGGACGGAACACCGGGGAGCTGTTTTTT.

CDR3 in DNA: TGTGCCACCAGCATCCTTGGGGGGGGCGATGTCGGGGAGCTGTTTTTT. Protein: CATSILGGGDVGELFF. J is TRBJ2-2 and V is TRBV15; maybe TRBD2 (7 bases). V shed 4 bases and J shed 7 bases, with 19 bases lying between them. This CDR3 is built from 16 residues. Germline assignment: CDR1 LNHNV and CDR2 YYDKDF (reference sequence).

The chain employs TRBV4-3 and TRBJ2-2, with D hard to call. The germline gives CDR1 LGHNA, CDR2 YSLEER. V was pared by 1 base and J by 0 bases, with 9 bases between. The CDR3 is 16 amino acids. CDR3 DNA: TGCGCCAGCAGCCAAGGGACGGTAGCGAACACCGGGGAGCTGTTTTTT. Translation: CASSQGTVANTGELFF.

The chain carries TRBV27 and TRBJ2-6; D unresolved. Trimming shortened V by 5 bases and J by 0 bases, and 8 bases separated the two germline ends. Germline V gene data show CDR1 as MNHEY and CDR2 as SMNVEV (reference sequence). The CDR3 runs 15 residues. Here the CDR3 DNA reads TGTGCCAGCAGTCCCGGAATCTCTGGGGCCAACGTCCTGACTTTC. As protein: CASSPGISGANVLTF.

The chain employs TRBV19 and TRBJ2-2; 9 nucleotides line up with TRBD2. CDR3 length: 17 amino acids. Germline CDR1 and CDR2: LNHDA and SQIVND (reference sequence). V lost 2 bases, J lost 6 bases, and 10 bases stayed unmatched. CDR3 residues: CASSITSGTSISGELFF. DNA for the CDR3: TGTGCCAGTAGTATAACCTCCGGGACTAGCATCTCCGGGGAGCTGTTTTTT.

This clone was counted only a few times. V gene TRBV5-4 combines with J gene TRBJ2-7, with TRBD1 matching 11 bases. V gave up 3 bases and J gave up 7 bases; unmatched junction bases: 3. The CDR3 has 13 amino acids. Germline assignment: CDR1 SGHNT and CDR2 YYREEE (reference sequence). The CDR3 coding sequence is TGTGCCAGCAGCTCGGACAGGGGGCTTGAGCAGTACGTC. Translated: CASSSDRGLEQYV.

J is TRBJ2-1 and V is TRBV5-4, with TRBD2 matching 15 bases. Germline lookup yields CDR1 SGHNT and CDR2 YYREEE (reference sequence). The ends lost 4 bases at V and 8 bases at J; junction bases unmatched: 4. The CDR3 is 15 residues long. The DNA of the CDR3 is TGTGCCAGCAGCCTCGGACTAGCGGGAGGGGATGAGCAGTTCTTC. As protein: CASSLGLAGGDEQFF.

The J gene is TRBJ2-3, the V gene TRBV6-5, with TRBD1 as a possible D gene (6 bases). The V end was cut by 2 bases, the J end by 5 bases, with 17 bases between. CDR1 and CDR2 from the germline V gene are MNHEY and SVGAGI. CDR3 length: 16 residues. The CDR3 coding sequence is TGTGCCAGCAGTTACCCCAAGGATAGAGGGGGAGATACGCAGTATTTT. Its protein product is CASSYPKDRGGDTQYF.

The chain carries TRBV21-1 and TRBJ2-1; TRBD2, the D gene given by the table, was not confirmed from the DNA. TRBV21-1 is designated a pseudogene. The length of the CDR3 is 16 residues. This chain's CDR3 is CASSTFSPGPGDEQFF. CDR3 coding DNA: TGTGCCAGCAGCACTTTTTCACCGGGACCGGGGGATGAGCAGTTCTTC.